The sequence of this T cell receptor beta chain was determined in a study of T cells in narcolepsy. This clone was recorded once. Its target is unknown. Study-wide points: Healthy controls reportedly lacked the autoreactive clonotypes serially found in patients' blood. Some memory CD4+ repertoires had no autoreactive clone sequences.

This CDR3 spans 16 amino acids. TCRdb's copy holds only in-frame clones and misses some; the assay was immunoSEQ multiplex PCR. The table includes around 30,000 clones, approximately 87% detected once. The genes are TRBV21-1 and TRBJ2-7; TRBD1 is the table's D call, not checked against the DNA. TRBV21-1 counts as a pseudogene. Sequencing was done on a sample of CD45RA- memory CD4+ T cells from PBMCs. This clonotype was obtained from a human donor with narcolepsy. CDR3 sequence reads: CASGSLNRVSSYEQYF. The DNA of the CDR3 is TGTGCCAGCGGATCCTTAAACAGGGTTAGCTCCTACGAGCAGTACTTC.